The source of this TCR beta chain is a study of control samples from healthy donors and cancer patients. Repertoires were generated with immunoSEQ multiplex PCR, while TCRdb's copy carries only in-frame clones and drops some. The sample lists about 120,000 clones; approximately 88% were seen once. The TCR sequence derives from a man between 40 and 49 years old in good health. Source material: blood.

The DNA for the CDR3 is TGTGCCAGCAGCCGGACGGGGAAGGGTCGCAATGAGCAGTTCTTC. This codes for CASSRTGKGRNEQFF. The rearrangement joins TRBV5-7 to TRBJ2-1; D perhaps matches TRBD2 (5 bases). TRBV5-7 is marked as an open reading frame, function uncertain. CDR3 length equals 15 residues. V shed 4 bases and J shed 6 bases, with 17 bases lying between them.